These 23 T cell receptor beta chains came from one sample sequenced in a study of shared clonotypes between healthy human individuals. This table comes from immunoSEQ multiplex PCR, and its TCRdb copy is limited to in-frame clones, with some not included. Of 640,000 or so clones in the sample, about two thirds were seen once. Specimen: memory CD4+ T cells sorted from blood. Specified subset: CD45RA-negative fraction. Source of these receptors: a woman aged 30 to 39 in good health.

Remarks on this clone: The sample carries other DNA sequences with the same CDR3. V is TRBV6-6 and J is TRBJ2-5; D is undetermined. This CDR3 is built from 11 residues. Deletions cut 7 bases from V and 4 bases from J, with 7 bases between. The germline gives CDR1 MNHNY, CDR2 SVGAGI (reference sequence). The CDR3 DNA sequence: TGTGCCAGCACCTACGGAGAGACCCAGTACTTC. It is translated as CASTYGETQYF.

This chain uses TRBV6-1 with TRBJ2-1, with D maybe TRBD2 (6 bases). With 8 bases removed from V and 7 bases from J, the gap between germline ends came to 15 bases. The CDR3 sequence is 13 residues long. The germline V gene has CDR1 MNHNS and CDR2 SASEGT. CDR3 DNA sequence: TGTGCCAGCGGTATGGGGGGTAGGAATGAGCAGTTCTTC. Translated: CASGMGGRNEQFF.

The chain joins TRBV25-1 to TRBJ2-1, with unresolved D. The CDR3 length is 13 residues. Trimming cost V 5 bases and J 0 bases, with 5 bases left between them. Germline V CDR1 and CDR2: MGHDK, SYGVNS. The CDR3 nucleotides are TGTGCCAGCAGTTACCCCTCCTACAATGAGCAGTTCTTC. It translates to CASSYPSYNEQFF.

Only a few counts were recorded for this clone. The chain recombines TRBV28 with TRBJ2-7, with TRBD2 matching over 10 bases. The J segment lost 4 bases and the V segment lost 7 bases, leaving 22 bases of the junction unmatched. Germline V CDR1 and CDR2: MDHEN, SYDVKM. This CDR3 is 19 amino acids long. The CDR3 DNA follows: TGTGCCAGCATACGGGGGGGATCTAGCGGGAGCCCCCACGGGTACGAGCAGTACTTC. As protein: CASIRGGSSGSPHGYEQYF.

Ten or more counts support this clone. The chain combines TRBV29-1 with TRBJ2-1; 9 bases map to TRBD1. The V and J ends lost 6 bases and 8 bases, in that order; junction bases with no gene match: 11. In germline, CDR1 is SQVTM, CDR2 ANQGSEA. CDR3 length: 14 residues. This CDR3 is CSVADRGGSDEQFF. Here the CDR3 DNA reads TGCAGCGTCGCAGACAGGGGGGGGAGCGATGAGCAGTTCTTC.

This CDR3 is CASSPTGGVESGELFF. In nucleotides, the CDR3 is TGTGCCAGCAGCCCCACAGGGGGCGTGGAGTCCGGGGAGCTGTTTTTT. The rearrangement links TRBV7-3 to TRBJ2-2; TRBD1 matches at 9 bases. J lost 6 bases, V lost 5 bases, and 10 bases had no gene match. CDR1 is SGHTA and CDR2 is FQGTGA in the germline V gene. CDR3 size: 16 residues.

V and J are TRBV6-1 and TRBJ2-5, with 14 positions matching TRBD2. The CDR3 runs to 15 residues. Germline V lookup: CDR1 MNHNS, CDR2 SASEGT. Trimming took 6 bases from V and 5 from J; bases not matched to a gene: 5. CDR3 loop: CASSPGLAGAETQYF. CDR3 sequence (DNA): TGTGCCAGCAGCCCGGGACTAGCGGGAGCCGAGACCCAGTACTTC.

The gene calls are TRBV28 and TRBJ2-7, with 8 bases identical to TRBD2. The V and J ends lost 3 bases and 2 bases, in that order; junction bases with no gene match: 3. Germline V gene lookup returns CDR1 MDHEN and CDR2 SYDVKM. The CDR3 contains 14 residues. Here the CDR3 reads CASSFYGRAYEQYF. The CDR3 DNA reads TGTGCCAGCAGTTTCTACGGGAGGGCCTACGAGCAGTACTTC.

The gene calls are TRBV14 and TRBJ2-1, with 9 bases identical to TRBD2. Germline V gives CDR1 SGHDN, CDR2 FVKESK. V gave up 0 bases and J gave up 3 bases; unmatched junction bases: 3. The length of the CDR3 is 16 residues. CDR3 protein: CASSQDLAGYYNEQFF. CDR3 nucleotide sequence: TGTGCCAGCAGCCAAGATCTAGCGGGGTACTACAATGAGCAGTTCTTC.

J is TRBJ1-3 and V is TRBV5-1; TRBD1 might be the D (6 bases). The germline V and J ends were trimmed by 2 bases and 1 base, with 10 bases remaining between them. The length of the CDR3 is 15 residues. Germline values: CDR1 SGHRS, CDR2 YFSETQ. The CDR3 sequence: CASSFGGGSGNTIYF. In DNA form, the CDR3 reads TGCGCCAGCAGCTTCGGGGGCGGTTCTGGAAACACCATATATTTT.

This clone was detected only a few times. The CDR3 nucleotides read TGTGCCAGCAGCTCGGGAAGTGGCTTGCAGCCCCAGCATTTT. Its protein product is CASSSGSGLQPQHF. The chain couples TRBV28 to TRBJ1-5; D remains ambiguous. Germline V gives CDR1 MDHEN, CDR2 SYDVKM. CDR3 size: 14 residues. The ends were cut back, 6 bases at V and 7 bases at J, with 16 bases in the middle.

With regard to this clone: Relative to the germline gene, one junction end is altered; a read error may explain this. The chain recombines TRBV5-1 with TRBJ2-7; D remains ambiguous. Germline CDR1 SGHRS, CDR2 YFSETQ. The CDR3 is 14 residues long. In nucleotides, the CDR3 is TGCGCCAGCAGATTGGCGACGAGCTCCTACGAGCAGTACTTC. Amino acid sequence: CASRLATSSYEQYF.

This chain joins TRBV14 and TRBJ1-1; D may be TRBD1 (5 bases). Germline CDR1 SGHDN, CDR2 FVKESK. V lost 1 base to trimming and J lost 10 bases, with 13 bases between them. The length of the CDR3 is 13 residues. As DNA, the CDR3 is TGTGCCAGCAGCCAAGTGGTGGCTGGGGCAGCTTTCTTT. Amino acid sequence: CASSQVVAGAAFF.

CDR3 amino acids: CASRGGLSFTDTQYF. DNA for the CDR3: TGTGCCAGCAGGGGCGGCCTATCTTTCACAGATACGCAGTATTTT. The V and J genes are TRBV5-4 and TRBJ2-3; D is uncertain. CDR1 is SGHNT and CDR2 is YYREEE in the germline V gene (reference sequence). The CDR3 has 15 residues. V was clipped by 5 bases and J by 2 bases, with 15 bases between them. The full variable domain, its missing parts supplied by reference TRBV5-4 and TRBJ2-3, is ETGVTQSPTHLIKTRGQQVTLRCSSQSGHNTVSWYQQALGQGPQFIFQYYREEENGRGNFPPRFSGLQFPNYSSELNVNALELDDSALYLCASRGGLSFTDTQYFGPGTRLTVL.

The chain uses TRBV11-2 and TRBJ1-2; D gene uncertain. Trimming cost V 7 bases and J 3 bases, with 15 bases left between them. CDR1 SGHAT and CDR2 FQNNGV come from the germline V gene. The CDR3 is 14 residues long. Here the CDR3 DNA reads TGTGCCAGCATCCGCCAAACCAGCGACTATGGCTACACCTTC. Amino acid sequence: CASIRQTSDYGYTF.

CDR3 nucleotides: TGTGCCAGCTCACGTCAGCCGGGACAAACGTCGAACACTGAAGCTTTCTTT. As protein: CASSRQPGQTSNTEAFF. The chain recombines TRBV18 with TRBJ1-1; a possible D gene is TRBD1 (6 bases). The CDR3 runs 17 residues. Germline-derived CDR1 and CDR2 are KGHSH and LQKENI. Between the trimmed V and J ends, which lost 4 bases and 1 base, there was a span of 19 bases.

In this sample, this clone turned up a few times. The chain's CDR3 is CASSLWKGGQADTQYF. Here the CDR3 DNA reads TGTGCCAGCAGCTTATGGAAGGGAGGGCAAGCAGATACGCAGTATTTT. The chain recombines TRBV7-6 with TRBJ2-3; 7 bases are shared with TRBD2. The CDR3 is made up of 16 amino acids. Germline loops: CDR1 SGHVS, CDR2 FNYEAQ. V shed 2 bases, J shed 4 bases, and the junction held 9 bases outside the gene matches.

This clone was seen more than once but under ten times. The rearrangement uses TRBV5-6 and TRBJ2-7; D unresolved. The CDR3 contains 15 residues. Trimming shortened V by 0 bases and J by 3 bases, and 13 bases separated the two germline ends. CDR1 is SGHDT and CDR2 is YYEEEE in the germline V gene. For the CDR3, the DNA is TGTGCCAGCAGCTTGGGATCCACCTCTTTCTACGAGCAGTACTTC. This codes for CASSLGSTSFYEQYF.

J is TRBJ2-7 and V is TRBV5-4, with 9 bases identical to TRBD2. The CDR3 extends over 16 amino acids. CDR1 and CDR2 (germline): SGHNT, YYREEE (reference sequence). V lost 2 bases, J lost 6 bases, and 12 bases stayed unmatched. CDR3 region: CASSFGLAGEGREQYF. The CDR3 nucleotides read TGTGCCAGCAGCTTTGGATTAGCGGGAGAGGGGCGCGAGCAGTACTTC.

This chain connects TRBV28 to TRBJ1-1; TRBD1 aligns across 7 bases. CDR1 and CDR2 (germline): MDHEN, SYDVKM. The CDR3 contains 18 residues. V gave up 2 bases and J gave up 0 bases; unmatched junction bases: 12. The CDR3 sequence is CASSLIGGTGRMNTEAFF. CDR3 coding DNA: TGTGCCAGCAGTTTAATAGGGGGCACGGGCAGAATGAACACTGAAGCTTTCTTT.

The chain employs TRBV7-8 and TRBJ2-5; 8 bases line up with TRBD2. This CDR3 region has 19 residues. Trimming cost V 1 base and J 5 bases; bases outside gene matches: 18. In germline, CDR1 is SGHVS, CDR2 FQNEAQ. This chain's CDR3 is CASSLGASQPGGISETQYF. CDR3 bases: TGTGCCAGCAGCTTAGGGGCTAGTCAACCGGGAGGGATTTCGGAGACCCAGTACTTC.

About this clone itself: The junction departs from the called germline gene at one end, perhaps through a read error. The chain employs TRBV5-8 and TRBJ2-7; TRBD2 aligns across 7 bases. Germline assignment: CDR1 SGHTS and CDR2 YDEGEE. The CDR3 has 14 residues. CDR3 region: CASTLAREAYEQYF. In DNA form, the CDR3 reads TGTGCCAGCACCTTGGCCCGGGAGGCCTACGAGCAGTACTTC.

This sequence joins TRBV5-6 and TRBJ2-5; TRBD2 matches at 12 bases. Looked up from germline, CDR1 is SGHDT and CDR2 is YYEEEE. The CDR3 contains 14 residues. Germline trimming cut 1 base from V and 11 bases from J; bases unmatched to any gene: 6. The CDR3 loop is CASSLWASGRAQYF. CDR3 bases: TGTGCCAGCAGCTTGTGGGCTAGCGGGAGGGCTCAGTACTTC.